This T cell receptor (beta chain) was observed in a study of spatial heterogeneity in lung cancer. Study-level information: Averaged across combinations, each unique TCR and UMI pairing appeared more than ten times in raw reads, which were uncorrected.

Every TCR cDNA molecule carried a tag that served as a unique molecular identifier. TCRdb passed the 5' RACE reads through MiXCR, listing each CDR3 protein once. The table shows more than 9,500 distinct CDR3 sequences, with about 17% occurring only once. Germline lookup yields CDR1 SGHDN and CDR2 FVKESK. This CDR3 has 13 amino acids. Trimming removed 3 bases from V and 2 bases from J, with 6 bases in between. Regarding time point: sample taken at primary tumor resection. No cell sorting; template was whole RNA from tumor, lung tissue or PBMC. Donors were 72 untreated early-stage non-small cell lung cancer patients. This clonotype was counted at least ten times.

V is TRBV14 and J is TRBJ2-3, with D tentatively TRBD1 or TRBD2 (5 bases each). The TCR was taken from a male donor with early-stage non-small cell lung cancer. This material consisted of PBMCs, taken at surgery. CDR3 loop: CASSHGATDTQYF. DNA of the CDR3: TGTGCCAGCAGCCACGGGGCCACAGATACGCAGTATTTT.